The following is a T cell receptor beta chain sequence with its context. Its antigen remains unidentified. This sample is part of a study of cytomegalovirus exposure and HLA in healthy donors. PCR was performed using 60 Vbeta and 13 Jbeta primers. Generated by immunoSEQ multiplex PCR, the TCRdb table keeps only in-frame clones and is missing some. The table records about 73,000 clones, less than 85% of them present only once. V lost 4 bases to trimming and J lost 5 bases, with 18 bases between them. Germline CDR1 SGHRS, CDR2 YFSETQ. The length of the CDR3 is 15 residues. Study conclusions and caveats: It was confirmed in vitro that a few of the CMV-associated chains were specific for CMV antigens. TCR beta sequences numbering about 17,000 were associated with HLA alleles at 0.05 false discovery rate in a later analysis. Some TCR beta chains (164 of them) were listed as cytomegalovirus-associated.

Sequencing was done on a sample of PBMCs. The sequence came from a male donor in good health and CMV-seronegative. The chain links TRBV5-1 to TRBJ2-5, with D perhaps matching TRBD2 (5 bases). In nucleotides, the CDR3 is TGCGCCAGCAGCCGACACGGAGGTGAAGGGGAGACCCAGTACTTC. Residues: CASSRHGGEGETQYF.